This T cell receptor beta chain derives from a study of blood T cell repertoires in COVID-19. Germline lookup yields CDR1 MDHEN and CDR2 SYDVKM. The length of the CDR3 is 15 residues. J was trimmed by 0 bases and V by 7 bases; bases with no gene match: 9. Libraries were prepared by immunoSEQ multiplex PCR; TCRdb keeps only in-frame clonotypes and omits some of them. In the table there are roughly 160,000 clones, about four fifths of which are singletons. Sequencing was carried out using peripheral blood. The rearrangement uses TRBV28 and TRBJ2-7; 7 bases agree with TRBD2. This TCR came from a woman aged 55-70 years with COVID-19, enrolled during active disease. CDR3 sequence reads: CASTPPGLHSYEQYF. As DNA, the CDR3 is TGTGCCAGCACCCCCCCGGGACTACACTCCTACGAGCAGTACTTC.